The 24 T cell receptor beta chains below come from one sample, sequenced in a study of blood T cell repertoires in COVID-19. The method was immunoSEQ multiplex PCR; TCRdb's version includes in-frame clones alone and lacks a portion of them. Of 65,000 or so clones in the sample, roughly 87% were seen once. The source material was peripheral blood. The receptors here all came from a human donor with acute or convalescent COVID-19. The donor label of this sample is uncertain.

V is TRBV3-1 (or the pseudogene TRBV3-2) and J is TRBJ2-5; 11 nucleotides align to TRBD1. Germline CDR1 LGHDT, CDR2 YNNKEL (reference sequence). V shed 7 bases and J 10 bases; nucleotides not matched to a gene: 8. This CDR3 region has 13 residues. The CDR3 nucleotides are TGTGCCAGCATGGACAGGGGGCTGGTGGACCAGTACTTC. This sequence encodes CASMDRGLVDQYF.

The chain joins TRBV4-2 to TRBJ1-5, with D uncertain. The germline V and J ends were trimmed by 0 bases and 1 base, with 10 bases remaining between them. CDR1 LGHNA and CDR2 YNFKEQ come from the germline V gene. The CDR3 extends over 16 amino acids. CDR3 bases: TGTGCCAGCAGCCAAGATTCGGGTAACAGCAATCAGCCCCAGCATTTT. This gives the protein CASSQDSGNSNQPQHF.

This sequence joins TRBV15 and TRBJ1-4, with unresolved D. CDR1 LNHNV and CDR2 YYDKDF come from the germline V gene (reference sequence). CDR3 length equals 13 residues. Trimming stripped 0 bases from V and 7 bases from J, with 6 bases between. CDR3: CATSRDRGEKLFF. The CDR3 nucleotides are TGTGCCACCAGCAGAGATCGGGGTGAAAAACTGTTTTTT.

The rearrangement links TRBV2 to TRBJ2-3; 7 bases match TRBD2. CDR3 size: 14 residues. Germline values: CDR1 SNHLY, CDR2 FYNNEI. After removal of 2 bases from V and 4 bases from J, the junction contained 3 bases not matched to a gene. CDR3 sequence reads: CASSERLAADTQYF. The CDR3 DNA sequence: TGTGCCAGCAGTGAACGCCTAGCGGCAGATACGCAGTATTTT.

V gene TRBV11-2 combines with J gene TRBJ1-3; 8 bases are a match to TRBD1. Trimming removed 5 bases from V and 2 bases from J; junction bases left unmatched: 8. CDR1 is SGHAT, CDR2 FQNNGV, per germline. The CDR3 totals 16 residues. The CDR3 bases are TGTGCCAGCAGCCCCCGGACAGGGCTCACTGGAAACACCATATATTTT. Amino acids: CASSPRTGLTGNTIYF.

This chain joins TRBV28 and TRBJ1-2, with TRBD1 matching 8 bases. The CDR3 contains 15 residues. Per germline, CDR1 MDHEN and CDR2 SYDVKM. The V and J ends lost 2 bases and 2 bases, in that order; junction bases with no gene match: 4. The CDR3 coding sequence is TGTGCCAGCAGTTTACCCGGGACAGGAAACTATGGCTACACCTTC. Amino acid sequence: CASSLPGTGNYGYTF.

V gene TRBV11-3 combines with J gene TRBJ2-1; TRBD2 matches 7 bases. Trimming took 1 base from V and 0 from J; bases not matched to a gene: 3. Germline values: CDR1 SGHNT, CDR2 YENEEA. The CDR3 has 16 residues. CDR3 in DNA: TGTGCCAGCAGCTTAGTAGCGGGTGCCTCCTACAATGAGCAGTTCTTC. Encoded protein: CASSLVAGASYNEQFF.

CDR3 protein: CASSLESSGRGQETQYF. CDR3 DNA sequence: TGCGCCAGCAGCTTGGAGAGTAGCGGGAGAGGGCAAGAGACCCAGTACTTC. This chain uses TRBV5-1 with TRBJ2-5; TRBD2 matches at 9 bases. Germline loops: CDR1 SGHRS, CDR2 YFSETQ. V trimming: 0 bases; J trimming: 2 bases; junction bases outside the gene matches: 8. CDR3 length equals 17 residues.

The CDR3 region is CASHTPGAPVKLFF. In nucleotides, the CDR3 is TGTGCCAGCCATACCCCAGGGGCTCCGGTCAAACTGTTTTTT. The rearrangement joins TRBV28 to TRBJ1-4; possibly TRBD1 for D (6 bases). Germline assignment: CDR1 MDHEN and CDR2 SYDVKM. The germline V and J ends were trimmed by 8 bases and 11 bases, with 21 bases remaining between them. The CDR3 has 14 residues.

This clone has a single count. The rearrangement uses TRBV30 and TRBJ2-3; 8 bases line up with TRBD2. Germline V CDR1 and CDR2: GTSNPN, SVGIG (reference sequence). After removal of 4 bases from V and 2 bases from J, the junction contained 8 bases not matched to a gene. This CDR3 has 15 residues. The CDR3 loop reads CAWTRAGGSTDTQYF. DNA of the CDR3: TGTGCCTGGACCCGGGCGGGGGGATCCACAGATACGCAGTATTTT. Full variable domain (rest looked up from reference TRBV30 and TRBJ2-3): SQTIHQWPATLVQPVGSPLSLECTVEGTSNPNLYWYRQAAGRGLQLLFYSVGIGQISSEVPQNLSASRPQDRQFILSSKKLLLSDSGFYLCAWTRAGGSTDTQYFGPGTRLTVL.

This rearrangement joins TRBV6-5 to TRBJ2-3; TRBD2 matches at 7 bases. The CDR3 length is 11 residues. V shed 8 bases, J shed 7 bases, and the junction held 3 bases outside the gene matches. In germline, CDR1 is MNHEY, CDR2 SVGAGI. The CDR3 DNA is TGTGCCAGCGGGGAGGGGAATACGCAGTATTTT. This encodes CASGEGNTQYF.

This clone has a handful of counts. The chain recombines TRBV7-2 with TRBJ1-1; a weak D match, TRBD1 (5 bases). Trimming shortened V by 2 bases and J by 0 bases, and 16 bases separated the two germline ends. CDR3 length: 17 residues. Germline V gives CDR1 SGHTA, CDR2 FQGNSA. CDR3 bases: TGTGCCAGCAGCTTATATCGGCAGGGCAAGATGAACACTGAAGCTTTCTTT. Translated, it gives CASSLYRQGKMNTEAFF.

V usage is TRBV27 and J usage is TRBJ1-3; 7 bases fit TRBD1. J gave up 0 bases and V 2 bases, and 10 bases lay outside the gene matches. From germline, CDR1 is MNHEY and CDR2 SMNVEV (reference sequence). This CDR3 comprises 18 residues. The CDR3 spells CASSLPPPGQVSGNTIYF. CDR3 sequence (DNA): TGTGCCAGCAGTTTACCTCCCCCCGGACAGGTCTCTGGAAACACCATATATTTT.

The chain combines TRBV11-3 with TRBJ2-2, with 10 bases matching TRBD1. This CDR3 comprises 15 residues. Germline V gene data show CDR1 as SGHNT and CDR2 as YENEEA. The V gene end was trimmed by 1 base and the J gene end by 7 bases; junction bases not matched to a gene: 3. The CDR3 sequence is CASSLGTGGNGELFF. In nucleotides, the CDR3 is TGTGCCAGCAGCTTAGGGACAGGGGGAAACGGGGAGCTGTTTTTT.

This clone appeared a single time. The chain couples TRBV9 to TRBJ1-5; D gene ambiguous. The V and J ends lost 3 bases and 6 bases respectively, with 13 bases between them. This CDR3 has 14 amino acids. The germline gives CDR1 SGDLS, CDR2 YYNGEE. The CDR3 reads CASSATLLGQPQHF. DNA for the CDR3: TGTGCCAGCAGCGCCACCCTCCTAGGTCAGCCCCAGCATTTT.

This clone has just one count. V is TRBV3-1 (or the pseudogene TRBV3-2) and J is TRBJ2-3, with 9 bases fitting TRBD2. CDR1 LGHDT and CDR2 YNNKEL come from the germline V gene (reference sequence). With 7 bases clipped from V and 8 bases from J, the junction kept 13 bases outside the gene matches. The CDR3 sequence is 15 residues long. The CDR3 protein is CASNAGGPAAVTQYF. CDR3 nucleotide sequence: TGTGCCAGCAATGCGGGGGGGCCGGCGGCGGTTACGCAGTATTTT.

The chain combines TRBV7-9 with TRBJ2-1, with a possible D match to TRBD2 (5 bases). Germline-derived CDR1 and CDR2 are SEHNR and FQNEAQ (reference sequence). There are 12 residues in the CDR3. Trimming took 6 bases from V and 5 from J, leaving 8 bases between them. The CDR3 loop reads CASRVEDNEQFF. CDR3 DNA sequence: TGTGCCAGCAGGGTGGAGGACAATGAGCAGTTCTTC.

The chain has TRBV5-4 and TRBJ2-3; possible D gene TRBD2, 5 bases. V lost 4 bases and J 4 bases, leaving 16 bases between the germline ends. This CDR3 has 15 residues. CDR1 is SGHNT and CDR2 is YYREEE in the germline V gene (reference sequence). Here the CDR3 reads CASSLLVAGSDTQYF. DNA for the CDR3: TGTGCCAGCAGCCTTCTAGTTGCGGGTTCAGATACGCAGTATTTT.

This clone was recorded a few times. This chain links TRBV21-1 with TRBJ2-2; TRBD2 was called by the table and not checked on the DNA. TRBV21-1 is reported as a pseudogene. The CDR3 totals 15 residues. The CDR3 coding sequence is TGTGCCAGCAGTAGCAAAGGCGGCGCGGGCGGGGAGCTGTTTTTT. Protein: CASSSKGGAGGELFF.

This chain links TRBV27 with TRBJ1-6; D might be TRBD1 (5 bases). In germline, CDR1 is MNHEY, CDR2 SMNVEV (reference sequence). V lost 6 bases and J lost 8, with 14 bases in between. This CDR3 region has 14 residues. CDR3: CASSNDSRYSPLHF. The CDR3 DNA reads TGTGCCAGCAGCAATGACAGTAGGTATTCACCCCTCCACTTT.

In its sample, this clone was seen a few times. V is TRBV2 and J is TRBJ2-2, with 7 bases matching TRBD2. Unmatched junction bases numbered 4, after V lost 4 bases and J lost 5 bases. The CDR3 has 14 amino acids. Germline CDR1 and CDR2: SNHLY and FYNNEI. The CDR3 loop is CASSGQAGTGELFF. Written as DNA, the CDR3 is TGTGCCAGCAGTGGACAAGCGGGAACCGGGGAGCTGTTTTTT.

The CDR3 DNA reads TGTGCCAGCTCACCGCTAGCGTCGTACTCCTACGAGCAGTACTTC. Protein: CASSPLASYSYEQYF. The V and J genes are TRBV18 and TRBJ2-7; a possible D gene is TRBD2 (6 bases). The germline V gene has CDR1 KGHSH and CDR2 LQKENI. The V end was cut by 3 bases, the J end by 0 bases, with 12 bases between. The CDR3 sequence is 15 residues long.

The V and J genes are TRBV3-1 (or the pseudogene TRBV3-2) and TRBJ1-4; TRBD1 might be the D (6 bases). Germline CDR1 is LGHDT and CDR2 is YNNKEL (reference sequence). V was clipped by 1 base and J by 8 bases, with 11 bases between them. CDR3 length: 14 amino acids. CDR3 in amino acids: CASSQVGTPEKLFF. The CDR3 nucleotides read TGTGCCAGCAGCCAAGTCGGGACACCGGAAAAACTGTTTTTT.

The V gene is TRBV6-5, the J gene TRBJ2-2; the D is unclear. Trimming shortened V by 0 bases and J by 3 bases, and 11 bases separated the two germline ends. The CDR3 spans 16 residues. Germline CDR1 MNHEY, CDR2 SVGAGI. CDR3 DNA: TGTGCCAGCAGTTACTCTAGCCGCGGCGACACCGGGGAGCTGTTTTTT. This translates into CASSYSSRGDTGELFF.